This TCR beta chain is from a study of cytomegalovirus exposure and HLA in healthy donors. The study's findings and limits: The authors listed around 150 TCR beta chains as cytomegalovirus-associated.

PCR employed 60 Vbeta and 13 Jbeta primers. The table came from immunoSEQ multiplex PCR; TCRdb's copy has only in-frame clones and leaves some out. In the table there are more than 95,000 clones, around 80% of which are singletons. Comment on this clone: Antigen unknown.

The clonotype was recovered from a woman aged 30 to 39 in good health and CMV-seronegative. Material for sequencing was PBMCs.

Here the CDR3 reads CASSLGGGLGEKLFF. In DNA form, the CDR3 reads TGTGCCAGCAGCTTAGGAGGGGGCTTAGGTGAAAAACTGTTTTTT. V gene TRBV7-9 combines with J gene TRBJ1-4, with 7 bases matching TRBD1. Trimming took 1 base from V and 7 from J; bases not matched to a gene: 6. The germline V gene has CDR1 SEHNR and CDR2 FQNEAQ (reference sequence). This CDR3 contains 15 residues. Based on the CDR3 plus reference TRBV7-9 and TRBJ1-4, the full variable domain is DTGVSQNPRHKITKRGQNVTFRCDPISEHNRLYWYRQTLGQGPEFLTYFQNEAQLEKSRLLSDRFSAERPKGSFSTLEIQRTEQGDSAMYLCASSLGGGLGEKLFFGSGTQLSVL.